This is a list of T cell receptor beta chains from one sample in a study of T cell responses to AZD1222 COVID-19 vaccine. Some clones are missing from TCRdb's copy, which holds only in-frame ones; the method was immunoSEQ multiplex PCR. Among over 150,000 clones listed, more than 75% were seen once. The sequencing here drew on peripheral blood, taken on day 0 of AZD1222 vaccination. The receptors were gathered from an adult in good health. The CDR3 runs from the conserved cysteine through the conserved F or W. Each record gives: clone size, V gene, D gene, J gene, CDR3 protein, CDR3 DNA. The D gene is left open where the match is weak. Clone size is given for some rows only: seen once, a few or many times, or a class if the clone is expanded.

>NA|TRBV12-5|NA|TRBJ1-1
CASGLGRGGLNLNTEAFPGLF
TGTGCTAGTGGTTTGGGAAGGGGGGGACTTAACCTGAACACTGAAGCTTTCCCTGGGCTCTTT
>NA|TRBV10-3|TRBD1|TRBJ2-2
CAISRDRDGELFF
TGTGCCATCAGTCGGGACAGGGACGGGGAGCTGTTTTTT
>NA|TRBV15|NA|TRBJ1-1
CATSRGSMNTEAFF
TGTGCCACCAGCAGAGGATCCATGAACACTGAAGCTTTCTTT
>NA|TRBV7-9|NA|TRBJ2-7
CASSFLDRGEQYF
TGTGCCAGCAGCTTTCTCGACCGGGGGGAGCAGTACTTC
>NA|TRBV5-5|NA|TRBJ1-4
CASSTPGNEKLFF
TGTGCCAGCAGCACTCCGGGTAATGAAAAACTGTTTTTT
>NA|TRBV27|NA|TRBJ1-6
CASSFLRDLGSPLHF
TGTGCCAGCAGTTTTTTAAGGGATTTAGGCTCACCCCTCCACTTT
>NA|TRBV12-3/TRBV12-4|NA|TRBJ1-2
CASSPGPGVGYTF
TGTGCCAGCAGCCCAGGACCCGGGGTTGGCTACACCTTC
>NA|TRBV4-1|TRBD2|TRBJ2-1
CASSQGGPAGAKWNEQFF
TGCGCCAGCAGCCAAGGAGGTCCAGCGGGGGCCAAATGGAATGAGCAGTTCTTC
>NA|TRBV7-8|NA|TRBJ1-2
CASSLGSYGYTF
TGTGCCAGCAGCCTGGGCTCCTATGGCTACACCTTC
>NA|TRBV3-1/TRBV3-2|NA|TRBJ2-5
CASSQWTDQETQYF
TGTGCCAGCAGCCAGTGGACGGACCAAGAGACCCAGTACTTC
>NA|TRBV14|NA|TRBJ1-1
CASTPGRLNTEAFF
TGTGCCAGCACCCCGGGACGGCTGAACACTGAAGCTTTCTTT
>NA|TRBV6-6|TRBD1|TRBJ1-3
CASSSGGGNTIYF
TGTGCCAGCAGTTCAGGGGGGGGAAACACCATATATTTT
>NA|TRBV29-1|NA|TRBJ2-7
CSVGQTGYEQYF
TGCAGCGTTGGACAAACAGGCTACGAGCAGTACTTC
>NA|TRBV7-6|NA|TRBJ1-2
CASSFTDSGGYTF
TGTGCCAGCAGCTTTACGGATTCCGGAGGCTACACCTTC
>NA|TRBV28|TRBD2|TRBJ2-7
CASSAPGTRSHEQYF
TGTGCCAGCAGTGCTCCCGGGACTAGAAGTCACGAGCAGTACTTC
>NA|TRBV5-5|TRBD1|TRBJ1-6
CASSPPGQGVVFANSPLHF
TGTGCCAGCAGCCCGCCGGGACAGGGGGTCGTATTTGCGAATTCACCCCTCCACTTT
>NA|TRBV27|NA|TRBJ1-1
CASSLGRGGGTEAFF
TGTGCCAGCAGTTTAGGTCGGGGGGGTGGCACTGAAGCTTTCTTT
>NA|TRBV18|NA|TRBJ1-1
CASSPQGPNTEAFF
TGTGCCAGCTCACCACAGGGACCGAACACTGAAGCTTTCTTT
>NA|TRBV25-1|TRBD1|TRBJ2-2
CASSGRQGRDTGELFF
TGTGCCAGCAGTGGCCGACAGGGGAGAGACACCGGGGAGCTGTTTTTT
>once|TRBV2|NA|TRBJ1-2
CASRQDHYGYTF
TGTGCCAGCAGACAAGACCACTATGGCTACACCTTC
>NA|TRBV6-5|NA|TRBJ1-1
CASSYLFPGFTEAFF
TGTGCCAGCAGTTACCTCTTCCCGGGTTTCACTGAAGCTTTCTTT
>NA|TRBV9|NA|TRBJ1-1
CASSVGGRMMNTEAFF
TGTGCCAGCAGCGTAGGGGGGCGGATGATGAACACTGAAGCTTTCTTT
>NA|TRBV28|TRBD1|TRBJ2-5
CASRTRDSQQTQYF
TGTGCCAGCAGGACCCGGGACAGCCAACAGACCCAGTACTTC
>few|TRBV29-1|NA|TRBJ2-1
CSVDGQHAYNEQFF
TGCAGCGTTGATGGCCAGCACGCCTACAATGAGCAGTTCTTC
>NA|TRBV19|NA|TRBJ2-4
CASSIVGAGTLNIQYF
TGTGCCAGTAGTATCGTGGGGGCGGGGACCCTAAACATTCAGTACTTC
>NA|TRBV5-4|TRBD2|TRBJ2-3
CASSLGTSGISTDTQYF
TGTGCCAGCAGCTTGGGGACTAGCGGGATTAGTACAGATACGCAGTATTTT
>NA|TRBV19|TRBD2|TRBJ2-7
CASSIGQGGVYEQYF
TGTGCCAGTAGTATCGGCCAGGGAGGGGTCTACGAGCAGTACTTC
>once|TRBV6-4|NA|TRBJ1-6
CASSVTGEGNSPLHF
TGTGCCAGCAGTGTGACAGGAGAGGGGAATTCACCCCTCCACTTT
>NA|TRBV24-1|NA|TRBJ1-5
CATSDVGLGGNQPQHF
TGTGCCACCAGTGACGTAGGTCTCGGGGGCAATCAGCCCCAGCATTTT
>once|TRBV18|TRBD1|TRBJ1-1
CASSRTHDRVEMSFF
TGTGCCAGCTCACGAACCCATGACAGGGTAGAGATGTCTTTCTTT
>once|TRBV28|NA|TRBJ1-2
CANWARVSGYTF
TGTGCCAACTGGGCTCGGGTTTCCGGCTACACCTTC
>NA|TRBV9|NA|TRBJ2-1
CASSVLGSSYNEQFF
TGTGCCAGCAGCGTACTCGGGAGCTCCTACAATGAGCAGTTCTTC
>NA|TRBV28|NA|TRBJ1-5
CASSPPPGSNQPQHF
TGTGCCAGCAGTCCCCCCCCAGGGTCCAATCAGCCCCAGCATTTT
>NA|TRBV7-2|TRBD1|TRBJ1-1
CASSSSGGRGTEAFF
TGTGCCAGCAGCTCCTCAGGGGGCCGGGGAACTGAAGCTTTCTTT
>NA|TRBV9|TRBD1|TRBJ1-5
CASNPTGVRNQPQHF
TGTGCCAGCAACCCGACAGGGGTAAGGAATCAGCCCCAGCATTTT
>NA|TRBV2|TRBD1|TRBJ1-1
CASSGDRADTEAFF
TGTGCCAGCAGCGGGGACAGGGCGGACACTGAAGCTTTCTTT
>NA|TRBV19|TRBD1|TRBJ1-1
CASSIWTGKNTEAFF
TGTGCCAGTAGTATATGGACAGGAAAGAACACTGAAGCTTTCTTT
>NA|TRBV7-9|NA|TRBJ2-7
CASSLGTSPYEQYF
TGTGCCAGCAGCTTAGGAACCTCCCCCTACGAGCAGTACTTC
>NA|TRBV7-8|TRBD1|TRBJ1-5
CASSSDRGQNQPQHF
TGTGCCAGCAGCTCGGACAGGGGCCAAAATCAGCCCCAGCATTTT
>once|TRBV1|NA|TRBJ2-7
CTSSQRSEQYF
TGCACCAGCAGCCAAAGAAGCGAGCAGTACTTC
>NA|TRBV5-1|NA|TRBJ2-5
CASSFTPQETQYF
TGCGCCAGCAGCTTTACGCCTCAAGAGACCCAGTACTTC
>NA|TRBV30|NA|TRBJ2-2
CAWSAGDAGELFF
TGTGCCTGGAGTGCTGGGGACGCCGGGGAGCTGTTTTTT
>NA|TRBV10-1|NA|TRBJ2-1
CASSRDNSYNEQFF
TGCGCCAGCAGCAGGGACAACTCCTACAATGAGCAGTTCTTC
>NA|TRBV18|NA|TRBJ1-6
CASSPQGVVYNSPLHF
TGTGCCAGCTCACCACAAGGGGTCGTGTATAATTCACCCCTCCACTTT
>few|TRBV27|NA|TRBJ2-2
CASSLGGFGELFF
TGTGCCAGCAGTTTAGGGGGGTTCGGGGAGCTGTTTTTT
>NA|TRBV4-3|NA|TRBJ1-3
CASSQDLGNTIYF
TGCGCCAGCAGCCAAGATTTAGGAAACACCATATATTTT
>NA|TRBV28|NA|TRBJ1-3
CASSSQYLGSTSGNTIYF
TGTGCCAGCAGTTCTCAATACTTGGGATCCACCTCTGGAAACACCATATATTTT
>NA|TRBV24-1|NA|TRBJ2-5
CATSERRGPVGAQYF
TGTGCCACCAGTGAGCGTAGGGGTCCCGTCGGGGCCCAGTACTTC
>NA|TRBV5-4|NA|TRBJ1-2
CASSLAWGGNYGYTF
TGTGCCAGCAGCTTGGCCTGGGGGGGGAACTATGGCTACACCTTC
>NA|TRBV6-2/TRBV6-3|NA|TRBJ1-1
CASSYSKSRTLNTEAFF
TGTGCCAGCAGTTACTCGAAGTCAAGGACATTGAACACTGAAGCTTTCTTT
>NA|TRBV10-3|TRBD1|TRBJ2-7
CAISGMDRGYEQYF
TGTGCCATCAGTGGGATGGACAGGGGCTACGAGCAGTACTTC
>NA|TRBV5-1|NA|TRBJ1-2
CASSESGGNGYTF
TGCGCCAGCAGTGAGTCGGGGGGCAATGGCTACACCTTC
>once|TRBV7-8|NA|TRBJ1-1
CATREDTEAFF
TGTGCCACCCGGGAGGACACTGAAGCTTTCTTT
>NA|TRBV29-1|NA|TRBJ2-7
CSVDSGQGNYEQYF
TGCAGCGTAGATTCAGGACAAGGGAATTACGAGCAGTACTTC
>NA|TRBV7-3|TRBD1|TRBJ1-2
CASSQLPPGQGTHYGYTF
TGTGCCAGCAGCCAGCTACCCCCGGGACAGGGAACTCACTATGGCTACACCTTC
>NA|TRBV4-3|NA|TRBJ1-1
CASSQDLTNTEAFF
TGCGCCAGCAGCCAAGATCTGACGAACACTGAAGCTTTCTTT
>NA|TRBV5-1|TRBD2|TRBJ2-1
CASSLPSGSNEQFF
TGCGCCAGCAGCTTGCCTAGCGGGAGCAATGAGCAGTTCTTC